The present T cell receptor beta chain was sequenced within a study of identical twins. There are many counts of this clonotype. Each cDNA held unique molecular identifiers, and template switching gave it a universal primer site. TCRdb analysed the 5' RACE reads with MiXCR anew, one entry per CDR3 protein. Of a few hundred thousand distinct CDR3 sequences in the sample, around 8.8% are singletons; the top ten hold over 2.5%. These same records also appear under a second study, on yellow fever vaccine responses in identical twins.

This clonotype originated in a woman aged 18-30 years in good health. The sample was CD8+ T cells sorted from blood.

CDR3 DNA sequence: TGTGCCAGCAGCTCCCAATTCCAGGGGGAGACCCAGTACTTC. As protein: CASSSQFQGETQYF. This sequence joins TRBV7-9 and TRBJ2-5, with D perhaps matching TRBD1 (6 bases). This CDR3 has 14 residues. Germline CDR1 SEHNR, CDR2 FQNEAQ (reference sequence). The V end was cut by 4 bases, the J end by 5 bases, with 14 bases between.